This TCR beta chain was recorded in a study of neurological immune-mediated disorders. Study-level points and caveats: Multiple sclerosis patients had less TCR clonal expansion than even healthy controls, unlike HTLV-1-associated myelopathy.

The unsorted libraries were prepared from 2 million PBMCs (stored at -80 C). V dropped 3 bases and J dropped 7 bases, with 28 bases sitting between them. The CDR3 loop spans 19 amino acids. This clonotype showed up many times. Its antigen is unknown. Synthesis of cDNA was accomplished via 5'RACE employing 10-nucleotide random UMIs. In every sequencing run, more than 170 million TCR-beta sequences were generated from 15-18 subjects. From the 5' RACE reads, TCRdb called clonotypes with MiXCR, one entry per CDR3 protein. Found here are tens of thousands of distinct CDR3 sequences, around an eighth of them singletons; the top ten hold more than 20%.

Sequenced material: PBMCs. This clonotype was obtained from a woman aged 45-65 years with HTLV-1-associated myelopathy (HAM/TSP). The rearrangement links TRBV12-3 or TRBV12-4 to TRBJ1-5; possible D gene TRBD1, 5 bases. The CDR3 sequence: CASSFWDRPQQGRLQPQHF. CDR3 DNA sequence: TGTGCCAGCAGTTTTTGGGACCGGCCCCAGCAGGGTCGCTTACAGCCCCAGCATTTT.